This T cell receptor beta chain was profiled in a study of blood T cell repertoires in COVID-19 (dated by TCRdb to 2020 to 2022). Study-wide context: The collaborator samples originated in the United States, Italy and Spain and spanned the acute and convalescent phases of COVID-19. The material from the prospective study consisted of cDNA or gDNA derived from T cells, B-cell-depleted T cells, or PBMCs. Deeply sampled blood TCRbeta repertoires from subjects exposed to, actively infected with, or recovered from COVID-19 were included in the dataset. The repertoires were made available in a free public database intended to serve as a resource for research on the immune response to SARS-CoV-2. The samples were drawn from the first 160 participants of the ongoing ImmuneRACE study and from some 1,300 subjects provided by 6 global collaborators. A de-identified subject ID, COVID-19 status, age in years and sex were almost always included in the sample metadata. Where available, HLA class I and class II types were taken from metadata supplied by the sample provider and were not determined by assay-based typing.

From cysteine to phenylalanine, the CDR3 is 14 amino acids long. The sequence is cut down to CDR3 DNA, 42 bases in frame from base 1. CDR1 and CDR2 (SGHRS, YFSETQ) derive from the germline V gene. V loses 0 bases, J loses 3 bases, and the germline ends lie 8 bases apart. This clone was seen only once. The antigen this receptor binds is unknown. Per-base qualities were not stored, and no clone one base away is much larger. TCRbeta CDR3 regions were amplified from genomic DNA using the immunoSEQ Assay, a bias-controlled multiplex PCR. On the study's bioinformatics: The number of nucleated cells in each sample was estimated from the amplification of reference gene primers within the assay. To quantify the absolute abundance of each unique TCRbeta CDR3 rearrangement, sequence reads were collapsed and filtered. For each sample, productive Simpson clonality was calculated by taking the square root of Simpson's diversity index across productive rearrangements. TCRdb took over this immuneACCESS table, retaining in-frame rearrangements with V and J assigned. Such tables are incomplete; in checked studies, under half of the missing clones stem from an unresolved V gene, and the remainder is unexplained. Clone size and V and J calls were adopted from that table, with D and trimming inferred from the DNA. Here the sample has about 50,000 clones; nearly 90% occur a single time. The ten largest account for about 46% of the sample.

At one collaborating source in Seattle, patients were enrolled during active infection and were followed longitudinally through the course of disease. Each collaborating institution followed its own protocols to collect whole blood in K2EDTA tubes. For TCRbeta analysis, collaborators shipped samples in one of three forms: frozen whole blood, isolated PBMCs, or DNA extracted from either of those sample types. Here is what the overall study found, with its caveats: How much clinical and demographic metadata was included differed by source and by participant, and the metadata was provided uncurated.

The sequencing sample was made of peripheral blood. The chain is made from TRBV5-1 and TRBJ2-3, and perhaps TRBD2 as D gene, on 6 matching bases. The source of this sequence is a woman aged 60 to 75 with COVID-19, enrolled during active disease. The sequenced DNA: TGCGCCAGCAGCTTGGACAGCGGGACAGATACGCAGTATTTT. This encodes CASSLDSGTDTQYF. Outside the CDR3, residues come from the reference TRBV5-1 and TRBJ2-3 proteins, so the full variable domain is: KAGVTQTPRYLIKTRGQQVTLSCSPISGHRSVSWYQQTPGQGLQFLFEYFSETQRNKGNFPGRFSGRQFSNSRSEMNVSTLELGDSALYLCASSLDSGTDTQYFGPGTRLTVL.